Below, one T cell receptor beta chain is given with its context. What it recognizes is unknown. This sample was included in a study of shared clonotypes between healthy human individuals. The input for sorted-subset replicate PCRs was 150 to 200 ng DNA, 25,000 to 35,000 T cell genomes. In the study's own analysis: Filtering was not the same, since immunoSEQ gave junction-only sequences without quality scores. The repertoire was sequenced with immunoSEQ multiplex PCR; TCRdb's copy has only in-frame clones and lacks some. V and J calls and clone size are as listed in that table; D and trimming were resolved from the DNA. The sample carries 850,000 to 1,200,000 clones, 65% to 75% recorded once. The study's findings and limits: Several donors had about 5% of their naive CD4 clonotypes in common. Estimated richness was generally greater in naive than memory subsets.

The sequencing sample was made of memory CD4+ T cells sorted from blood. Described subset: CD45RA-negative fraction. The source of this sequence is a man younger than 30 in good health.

In DNA, the CDR3 is TGTGCCAGCAGTTTAGGCAGGGGGAAGACCCAGTACTTC. Encoded protein: CASSLGRGKTQYF. The chain uses TRBV27 and TRBJ2-5; 7 nucleotides line up with TRBD1. This CDR3 spans 13 amino acids. Losses at the gene ends were 2 bases for V and 6 bases for J; bases not matched to a gene: 3. Germline CDR1 MNHEY, CDR2 SMNVEV (reference sequence).